This record looks at one TCR beta chain sequence and its context. Libraries were prepared by immunoSEQ multiplex PCR; TCRdb keeps only in-frame clonotypes and omits some of them. This sample carries around 180,000 clones, 84% of them seen once, and the ten largest clones take 10% to 15%. These data are taken from a study of blood T cell repertoires in COVID-19. Trimming cost V 2 bases and J 2 bases; bases outside gene matches: 9. Germline loops: CDR1 SGHRS, CDR2 YFSETQ. The CDR3 totals 17 residues. Sequencing used PBMCs or T cells enriched from blood (not recorded which). This chain joins TRBV5-1 and TRBJ2-2; 7 bases agree with TRBD1. The clonotype originates from a man aged 50 to 60 who had recovered from COVID-19. As DNA, the CDR3 is TGCGCCAGCAGCTTCCTGACAGGGCCTCAAAACACCGGGGAGCTGTTTTTT. Encoded protein: CASSFLTGPQNTGELFF.